These 10 T cell receptor beta chains were all obtained from the same sample, sequenced in a study of Ad26.COV2.S vaccination and SARS-CoV-2 variants. The sample's treatment: 19 received Ad26.COV2.S at low or high dose, single or two shots; several received placebo; per-sample allocation not given. Day 63 following the first vaccine or placebo injection was when the samples were taken. Repertoires were generated with immunoSEQ multiplex PCR, while TCRdb's copy carries only in-frame clones and drops some. The table has about 680,000 clones, 70% to 90% seen once. Material: peripheral blood, obtained in a trial of Ad26.COV2.S vaccine versus placebo. The receptors here all came from a person aged 18-65 years who received the Ad26.COV2.S COVID-19 vaccine or a placebo.

This rearrangement joins TRBV6-6 to TRBJ1-1; the D is unclear. Germline CDR1 reads MNHNY; CDR2 reads SVGAGI (reference sequence). There are 15 residues in the CDR3. V lost 0 bases, J lost 1 base, and 9 bases lay in between. The chain's CDR3 is CASSYSEPQNTEAFF. DNA for the CDR3: TGTGCCAGCAGTTACTCGGAGCCCCAGAACACTGAAGCTTTCTTT.

V is TRBV6-5 and J is TRBJ2-5; 10 nucleotides agree with TRBD2. Germline CDR1 and CDR2: MNHEY and SVGAGI. Losses at the gene ends were 2 bases for V and 5 bases for J; bases not matched to a gene: 5. The CDR3 is 15 amino acids. The CDR3: CASSYLGSGGETQYF. CDR3 nucleotide sequence: TGTGCCAGCAGTTACCTGGGTAGCGGGGGGGAGACCCAGTACTTC.

The chain couples TRBV10-2 to TRBJ2-1; 9 nucleotides line up with TRBD2. Per germline, CDR1 WSHSY and CDR2 SAAADI. V lost 2 bases to trimming and J lost 8 bases; unmatched junction nucleotides: 7. The CDR3 totals 15 residues. Here the CDR3 DNA reads TGCGCCAGCAGTGAGCGGCTAGCGGGGTCCCATGAGCAGTTCTTC. Its protein product is CASSERLAGSHEQFF.

This clone was counted a single time. The rearrangement joins TRBV6-1 to TRBJ1-4, with D unclear. The CDR3 contains 13 residues. V was cut by 7 bases and J by 6 bases, with 12 bases left in between. Per germline, CDR1 MNHNS and CDR2 SASEGT. Here the CDR3 reads CASTLPGDEKLFF. CDR3 DNA: TGTGCCAGCACGCTACCGGGAGATGAAAAACTGTTTTTT.

The rearrangement links TRBV19 to TRBJ1-5; tentative D call: TRBD1 (5 bases). Trimming removed 4 bases from V and 0 bases from J, with 7 bases in between. CDR1 and CDR2 from the germline V gene are LNHDA and SQIVND (reference sequence). The CDR3 is 14 amino acids. DNA of the CDR3: TGTGCCAGTAGTAGGGGCGATAGCAATCAGCCCCAGCATTTT. Translated, it gives CASSRGDSNQPQHF.

The rearrangement links TRBV7-9 to TRBJ2-7; 10 nucleotides align to TRBD1. The CDR3 totals 15 residues. CDR1 and CDR2 (germline): SEHNR, FQNEAQ (reference sequence). Germline trimming cut 4 bases from V and 2 bases from J; bases unmatched to any gene: 5. The CDR3: CASSSGTGVTYEQYF. The CDR3 region has the DNA TGTGCCAGCAGCTCGGGGACAGGGGTAACCTACGAGCAGTACTTC.

J is TRBJ1-1 and V is TRBV18; 7 positions match TRBD1. CDR1 and CDR2 (germline): KGHSH, LQKENI. Losses at the gene ends were 3 bases for V and 5 bases for J; bases not matched to a gene: 6. This CDR3 is built from 14 residues. The CDR3 DNA is TGTGCCAGCTCACCCTGGGAGGGGGCAACTGAAGCTTTCTTT. The encoded protein is CASSPWEGATEAFF.

This clone appeared a single time. The V gene is TRBV12-5, the J gene TRBJ1-6, with TRBD1 matching 11 bases. The J segment lost 5 bases and the V segment lost 4 bases, leaving 1 base of the junction unmatched. CDR3 length: 15 residues. Germline CDR1 is LGHNT and CDR2 is FRNRAP. The CDR3 here is CASGSGQGDNSPLHF. The CDR3 nucleotides are TGTGCTAGTGGTTCGGGACAGGGGGATAATTCACCCCTCCACTTT.

The count of this clone is one. This sequence joins TRBV3-1 (or the pseudogene TRBV3-2) and TRBJ1-1; no firm D call. Trimming removed 3 bases at V and 5 bases at J, with 7 bases between. The CDR3 is made up of 12 amino acids. Germline V gene sequence: CDR1 LGHDT, CDR2 YNNKEL (reference sequence). The CDR3 is CASSHEGTEAFF. The DNA for the CDR3 is TGTGCCAGCAGCCACGAGGGTACTGAAGCTTTCTTT.

The rearrangement joins TRBV7-9 to TRBJ1-2, with D perhaps matching TRBD1 (5 bases). The CDR3 is 16 residues long. V shed 5 bases and J shed 0 bases, with 16 bases lying between them. Germline CDR1 reads SEHNR; CDR2 reads FQNEAQ (reference sequence). The CDR3: CASSNPSGRTNYGYTF. For the CDR3, the DNA is TGTGCCAGCAGCAACCCGTCGGGACGGACTAACTATGGCTACACCTTC. Combining the CDR3 with reference TRBV7-9 and TRBJ1-2 gives the whole variable domain DTGVSQNPRHKITKRGQNVTFRCDPISEHNRLYWYRQTLGQGPEFLTYFQNEAQLEKSRLLSDRFSAERPKGSFSTLEIQRTEQGDSAMYLCASSNPSGRTNYGYTFGSGTRLTVV.